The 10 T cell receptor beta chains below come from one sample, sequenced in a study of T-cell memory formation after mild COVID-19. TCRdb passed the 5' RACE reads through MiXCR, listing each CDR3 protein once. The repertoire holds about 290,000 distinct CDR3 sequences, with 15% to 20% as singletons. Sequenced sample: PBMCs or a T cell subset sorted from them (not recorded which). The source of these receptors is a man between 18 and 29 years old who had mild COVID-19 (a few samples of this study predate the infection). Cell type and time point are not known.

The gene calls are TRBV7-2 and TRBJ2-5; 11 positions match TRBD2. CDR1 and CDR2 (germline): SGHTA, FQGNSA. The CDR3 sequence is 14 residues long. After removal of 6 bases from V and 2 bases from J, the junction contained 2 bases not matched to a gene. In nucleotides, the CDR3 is TGTGCCAGCAGACTAGCGGGGGTTCAAGAGACCCAGTACTTC. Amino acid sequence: CASRLAGVQETQYF.

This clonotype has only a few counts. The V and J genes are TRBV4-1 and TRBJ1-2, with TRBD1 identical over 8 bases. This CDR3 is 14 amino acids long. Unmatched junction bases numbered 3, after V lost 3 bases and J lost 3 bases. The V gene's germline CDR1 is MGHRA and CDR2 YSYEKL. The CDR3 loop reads CASSQPGQDYGYTF. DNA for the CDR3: TGCGCCAGCAGCCAGCCGGGACAGGACTATGGCTACACCTTC.

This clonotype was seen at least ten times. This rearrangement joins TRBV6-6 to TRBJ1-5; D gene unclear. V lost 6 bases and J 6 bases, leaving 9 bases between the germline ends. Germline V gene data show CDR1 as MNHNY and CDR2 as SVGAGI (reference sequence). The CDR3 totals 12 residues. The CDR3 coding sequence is TGTGCCAGCAGCCTCGACACTCAGCCCCAGCATTTT. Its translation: CASSLDTQPQHF.

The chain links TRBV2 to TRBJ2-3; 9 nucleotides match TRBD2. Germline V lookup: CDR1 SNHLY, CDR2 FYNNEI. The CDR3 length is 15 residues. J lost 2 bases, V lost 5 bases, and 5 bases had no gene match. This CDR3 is CASSRTSATTDTQYF. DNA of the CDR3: TGTGCCAGCAGTCGGACTAGCGCCACCACAGATACGCAGTATTTT.

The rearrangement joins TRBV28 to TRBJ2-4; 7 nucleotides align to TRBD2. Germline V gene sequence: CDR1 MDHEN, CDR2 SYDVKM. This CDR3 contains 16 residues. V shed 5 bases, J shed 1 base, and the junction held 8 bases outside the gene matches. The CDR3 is CASSAGGGVAKNIQYF. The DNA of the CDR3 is TGTGCCAGCAGTGCAGGTGGGGGGGTGGCCAAAAACATTCAGTACTTC.

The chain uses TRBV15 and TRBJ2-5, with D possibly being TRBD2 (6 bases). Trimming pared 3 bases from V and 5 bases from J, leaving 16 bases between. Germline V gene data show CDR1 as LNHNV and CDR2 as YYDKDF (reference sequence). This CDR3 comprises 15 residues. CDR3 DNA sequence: TGTGCCACCAGCAGGGTGGGCAGCGGGCTGGAGACCCAGTACTTC. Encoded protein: CATSRVGSGLETQYF.

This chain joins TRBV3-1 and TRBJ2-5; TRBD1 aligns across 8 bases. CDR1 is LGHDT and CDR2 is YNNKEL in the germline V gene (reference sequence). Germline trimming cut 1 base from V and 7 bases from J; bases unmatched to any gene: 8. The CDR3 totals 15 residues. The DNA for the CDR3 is TGTGCCAGCAGCCAAGTCCCGCAGGGGGCCGGGACCCAGTACTTC. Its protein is CASSQVPQGAGTQYF.

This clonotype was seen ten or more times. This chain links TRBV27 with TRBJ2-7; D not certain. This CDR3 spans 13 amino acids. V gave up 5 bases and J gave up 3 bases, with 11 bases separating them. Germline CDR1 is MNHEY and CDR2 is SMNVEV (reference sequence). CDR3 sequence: CASSINLVYEQYF. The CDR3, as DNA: TGTGCCAGCAGTATTAACCTGGTCTACGAGCAGTACTTC.

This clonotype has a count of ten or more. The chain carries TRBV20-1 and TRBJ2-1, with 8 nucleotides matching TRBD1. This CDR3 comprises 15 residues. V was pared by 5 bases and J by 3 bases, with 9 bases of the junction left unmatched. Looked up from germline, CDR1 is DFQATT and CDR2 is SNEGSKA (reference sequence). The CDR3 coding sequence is TGCAGTGCTCCCCGGACAGGGACTTTCTACAATGAGCAGTTCTTC. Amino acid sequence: CSAPRTGTFYNEQFF.

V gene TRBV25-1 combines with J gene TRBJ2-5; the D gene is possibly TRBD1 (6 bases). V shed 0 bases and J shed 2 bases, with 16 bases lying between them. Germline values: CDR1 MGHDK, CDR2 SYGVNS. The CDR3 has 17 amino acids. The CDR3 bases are TGTGCCAGCAGTGAATATCTGCAGGGGTCCTTTCAAGAGACCCAGTACTTC. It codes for CASSEYLQGSFQETQYF.